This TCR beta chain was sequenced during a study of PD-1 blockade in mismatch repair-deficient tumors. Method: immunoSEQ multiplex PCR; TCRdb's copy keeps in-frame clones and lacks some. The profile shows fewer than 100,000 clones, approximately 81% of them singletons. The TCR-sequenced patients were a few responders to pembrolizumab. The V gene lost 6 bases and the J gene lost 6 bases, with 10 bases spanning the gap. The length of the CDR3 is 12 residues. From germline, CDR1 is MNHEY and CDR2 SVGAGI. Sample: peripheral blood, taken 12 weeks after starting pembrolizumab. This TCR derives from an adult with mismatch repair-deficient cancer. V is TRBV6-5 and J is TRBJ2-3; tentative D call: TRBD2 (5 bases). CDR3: CASSLTGDTQYF. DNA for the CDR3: TGTGCCAGCAGCCTGACGGGGGATACGCAGTATTTT.